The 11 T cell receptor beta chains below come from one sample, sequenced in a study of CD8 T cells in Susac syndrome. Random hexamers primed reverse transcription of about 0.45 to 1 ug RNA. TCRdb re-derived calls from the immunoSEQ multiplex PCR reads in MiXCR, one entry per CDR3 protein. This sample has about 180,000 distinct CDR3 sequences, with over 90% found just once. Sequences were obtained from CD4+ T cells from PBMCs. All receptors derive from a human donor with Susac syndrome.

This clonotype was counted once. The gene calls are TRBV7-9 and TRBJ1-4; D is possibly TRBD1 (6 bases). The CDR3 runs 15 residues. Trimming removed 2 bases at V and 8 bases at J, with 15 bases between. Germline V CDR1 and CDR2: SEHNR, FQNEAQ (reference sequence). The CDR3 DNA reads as TGTGCCAGCAGCTTAAGCTACACAGGGCCCGAAAAACTGTTTTTT. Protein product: CASSLSYTGPEKLFF.

The CDR3 DNA reads TGTGCCAGCAGTCCGAACACCGGGGAGCTGTTTTTT. Translation gives CASSPNTGELFF. This chain joins TRBV28 and TRBJ2-2; D is unclear. The length of the CDR3 is 12 residues. Trimming removed 5 bases at V and 0 bases at J, with 1 base between. CDR1 MDHEN and CDR2 SYDVKM come from the germline V gene.

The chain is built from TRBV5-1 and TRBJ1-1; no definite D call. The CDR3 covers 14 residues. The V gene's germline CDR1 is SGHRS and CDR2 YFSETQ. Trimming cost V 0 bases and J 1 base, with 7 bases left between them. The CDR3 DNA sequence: TGCGCCAGCAGCTTGGGGGGTAAGAACACTGAAGCTTTCTTT. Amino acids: CASSLGGKNTEAFF. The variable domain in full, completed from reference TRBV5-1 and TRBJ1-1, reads KAGVTQTPRYLIKTRGQQVTLSCSPISGHRSVSWYQQTPGQGLQFLFEYFSETQRNKGNFPGRFSGRQFSNSRSEMNVSTLELGDSALYLCASSLGGKNTEAFFGQGTRLTVV.

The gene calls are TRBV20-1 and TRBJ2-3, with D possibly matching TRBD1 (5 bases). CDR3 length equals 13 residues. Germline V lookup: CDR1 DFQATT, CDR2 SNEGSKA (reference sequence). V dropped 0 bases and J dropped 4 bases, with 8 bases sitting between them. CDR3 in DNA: TGCAGTGCTAGAGATCCAGGGCCAGATACGCAGTATTTT. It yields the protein CSARDPGPDTQYF.

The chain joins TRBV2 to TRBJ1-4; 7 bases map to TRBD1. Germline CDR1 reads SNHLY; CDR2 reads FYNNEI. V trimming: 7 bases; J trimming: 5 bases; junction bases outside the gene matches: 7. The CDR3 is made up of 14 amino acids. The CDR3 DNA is TGTGCCAGCATGTACGGGACAGCCAATGAAAAACTGTTTTTT. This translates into CASMYGTANEKLFF. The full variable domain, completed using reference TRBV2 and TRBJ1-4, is EPEVTQTPSHQVTQMGQEVILRCVPISNHLYFYWYRQILGQKVEFLVSFYNNEISEKSEIFDDQFSVERPDGSNFTLKIRSTKLEDSAMYFCASMYGTANEKLFFGSGTQLSVL.

CDR3 nucleotides: TGTGCCAGCAGTTTCCAACGAGTGGTCGGGGAGCTGTTTTTT. Translated, it gives CASSFQRVVGELFF. This sequence joins TRBV12-3 or TRBV12-4 and TRBJ2-2; D is ambiguous. Trimming took off 3 bases at V and 7 bases at J, with 12 bases between the two ends. The CDR3 runs to 14 residues.

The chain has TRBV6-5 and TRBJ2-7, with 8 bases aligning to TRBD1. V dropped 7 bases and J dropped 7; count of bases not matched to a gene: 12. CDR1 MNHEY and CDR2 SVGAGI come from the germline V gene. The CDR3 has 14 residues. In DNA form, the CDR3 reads TGTGCCAGCAAGCCGGGACAGGTCCAGGGGGAGCAGTACTTC. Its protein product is CASKPGQVQGEQYF.

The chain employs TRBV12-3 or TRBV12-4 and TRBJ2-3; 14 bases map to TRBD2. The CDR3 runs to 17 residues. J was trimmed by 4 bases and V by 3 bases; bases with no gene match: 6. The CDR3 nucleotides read TGTGCCAGCAGTTTCGGGACTAGCGGGAGTATCTCAGATACGCAGTATTTT. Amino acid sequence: CASSFGTSGSISDTQYF.

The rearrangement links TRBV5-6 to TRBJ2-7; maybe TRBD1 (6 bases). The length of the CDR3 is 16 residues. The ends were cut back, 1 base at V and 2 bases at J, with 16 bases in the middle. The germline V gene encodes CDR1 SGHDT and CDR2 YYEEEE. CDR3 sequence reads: CASSLRSGVSPYEQYF. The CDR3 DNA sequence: TGTGCCAGCAGCTTGCGATCAGGGGTGTCTCCCTACGAGCAGTACTTC.

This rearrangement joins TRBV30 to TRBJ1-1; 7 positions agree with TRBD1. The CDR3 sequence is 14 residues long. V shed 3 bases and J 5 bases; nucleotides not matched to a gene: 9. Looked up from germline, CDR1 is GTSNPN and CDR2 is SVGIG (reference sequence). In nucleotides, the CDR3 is TGTGCCTGGAGCGTTGACAGGGCTAGGACTGAAGCTTTCTTT. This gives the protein CAWSVDRARTEAFF.

CDR3 nucleotides: TGTGCCAGCAGCTTGCCGGGGGCCGGGAATGAGCAGTTCTTC. Protein product: CASSLPGAGNEQFF. V is TRBV5-4 and J is TRBJ2-1; D is possibly TRBD1 or TRBD2 (6 bases each). Germline CDR1 SGHNT, CDR2 YYREEE (reference sequence). This CDR3 contains 14 residues. Trimming left V 1 base short and J 7 bases short, with 12 bases between.